Each of the 6 T cell receptor beta chains below was sequenced from the same sample in a study of graft-versus-host responses after intestinal transplantation listed by TCRdb under 2021. The time point label, as the study defines it: cells obtained before transplantation from donor or recipient. Library construction relied on the immunoSEQ multiplex PCR assay. The table comes from immuneACCESS by way of TCRdb, which keeps in-frame sequences with V and J called. Part of the clones is missing from these tables; in studies checked, under half for an unresolved V gene and the rest for unknown reasons. This sample gives about 82,000 clones in total; approximately 90% of them show up just once. Jointly, the top ten make up approximately 0.33% of the sample. These receptors are not linked to any known antigen. The specimen comprised unstimulated CD4+ T cells sorted from spleen or lymph node cells, sampled before transplant. The receptors shown here come from a human donor who was the organ donor for an intestinal transplant.

The chain recombines TRBV5-4 with TRBJ2-1; 7 bases are a match to TRBD1. The CDR3 is 16 residues long. Per germline, CDR1 SGHNT and CDR2 YYREEE (reference sequence). V shed 6 bases, J shed 6 bases, and the junction held 15 bases outside the gene matches. The CDR3 nucleotides read TGTGCCAGCACCCAACTGGACAGGAGTTATGGCAATGAGCAGTTCTTC. As protein: CASTQLDRSYGNEQFF.

The J gene is TRBJ2-1, the V gene TRBV19, with D maybe TRBD1 (5 bases). The CDR3 is 17 amino acids. The germline CDR1 and CDR2 sequences are LNHDA and SQIVND (reference sequence). V shed 2 bases and J shed 5 bases, with 19 bases lying between them. CDR3: CASSITLGRLSDNEQFF. CDR3 DNA: TGTGCCAGTAGTATAACTTTGGGGCGTCTATCTGACAATGAGCAGTTCTTC.

The rearrangement uses TRBV18 and TRBJ2-1; D remains unclear. Deletions cut 0 bases from V and 8 bases from J, with 8 bases between. Germline loops: CDR1 KGHSH, CDR2 LQKENI. The CDR3 extends over 13 amino acids. The CDR3 nucleotides are TGTGCCAGCTCACCACCGAGCGCCGATGAGCAGTTCTTC. Protein product: CASSPPSADEQFF.

The chain links TRBV7-9 to TRBJ1-4, with D possibly being TRBD1 (5 bases). The CDR3 is 15 residues long. V gave up 1 base and J gave up 0 bases, with 6 bases separating them. CDR1 SEHNR and CDR2 FQNEAQ come from the germline V gene (reference sequence). In DNA form, the CDR3 reads TGTGCCAGCAGCTTAGTCAGGGCAACTAATGAAAAACTGTTTTTT. Amino acid sequence: CASSLVRATNEKLFF. Using reference TRBV7-9 and TRBJ1-4 for the parts outside the CDR3, the full variable domain is DTGVSQNPRHKITKRGQNVTFRCDPISEHNRLYWYRQTLGQGPEFLTYFQNEAQLEKSRLLSDRFSAERPKGSFSTLEIQRTEQGDSAMYLCASSLVRATNEKLFFGSGTQLSVL.

This chain uses TRBV30 with TRBJ1-2; D is ambiguous. Trimming removed 0 bases at V and 4 bases at J, with 15 bases between. Germline V lookup: CDR1 GTSNPN, CDR2 SVGIG (reference sequence). The CDR3 runs 15 residues. The CDR3 sequence: CAWSVRRGNIYGYTF. The DNA for the CDR3 is TGTGCCTGGAGTGTGAGGCGGGGTAATATCTATGGCTACACCTTC.

The chain couples TRBV4-1 to TRBJ1-5; tentatively, D is TRBD1 (5 bases). V lost 1 base and J lost 0, with 19 bases in between. From germline, CDR1 is MGHRA and CDR2 YSYEKL. The CDR3 loop spans 19 amino acids. This CDR3 reads CASSQVSGRGGYSNQPQHF. In DNA, the CDR3 is TGCGCCAGCAGCCAAGTTTCGGGACGTGGGGGGTATAGCAATCAGCCCCAGCATTTT.